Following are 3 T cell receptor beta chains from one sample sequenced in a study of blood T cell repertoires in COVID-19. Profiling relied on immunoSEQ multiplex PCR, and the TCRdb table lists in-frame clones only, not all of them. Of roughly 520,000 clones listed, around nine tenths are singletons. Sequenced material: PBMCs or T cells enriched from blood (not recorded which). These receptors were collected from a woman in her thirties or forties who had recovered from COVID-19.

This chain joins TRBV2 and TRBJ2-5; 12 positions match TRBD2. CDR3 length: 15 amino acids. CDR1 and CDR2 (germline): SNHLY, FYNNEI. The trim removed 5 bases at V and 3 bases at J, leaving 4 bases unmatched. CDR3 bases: TGTGCCAGCAGTCACAGGACTAGCGGGAAAGAGACCCAGTACTTC. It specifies CASSHRTSGKETQYF.

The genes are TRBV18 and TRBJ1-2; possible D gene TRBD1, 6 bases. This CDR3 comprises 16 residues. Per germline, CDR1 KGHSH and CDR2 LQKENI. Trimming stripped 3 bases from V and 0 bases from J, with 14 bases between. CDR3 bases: TGTGCCAGCTCACCGACCAACAGGGATCCTAACTATGGCTACACCTTC. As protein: CASSPTNRDPNYGYTF. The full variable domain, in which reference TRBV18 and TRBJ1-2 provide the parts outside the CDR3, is NAGVMQNPRHLVRRRGQEARLRCSPMKGHSHVYWYRQLPEEGLKFMVYLQKENIIDESGMPKERFSAEFPKEGPSILRIQQVVRGDSAAYFCASSPTNRDPNYGYTFGSGTRLTVV.

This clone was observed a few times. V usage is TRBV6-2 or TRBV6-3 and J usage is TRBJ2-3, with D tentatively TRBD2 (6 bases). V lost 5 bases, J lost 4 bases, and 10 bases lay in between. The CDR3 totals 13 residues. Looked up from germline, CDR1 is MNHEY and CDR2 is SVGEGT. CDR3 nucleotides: TGTGCCAGCAGTCCCCGGGACTCAGATACGCAGTATTTT. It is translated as CASSPRDSDTQYF.